Included here is one TCR beta chain sequence, with context. The source of the sample is a study of control samples from healthy donors and cancer patients. The protocol was immunoSEQ multiplex PCR, while the TCRdb copy is restricted to in-frame clones and leaves out a portion. Of 80,000 to 100,000 clones in the sample, over 85% are singletons; the top ten hold around 3%. The CDR3 consists of 12 residues. V shed 5 bases and J shed 6 bases, with 8 bases lying between them. CDR1 and CDR2 from the germline V gene are MNHEY and SVGAGI. This receptor was obtained from a human donor in good health. The donor label of this sample is uncertain. Sequenced sample: blood. V and J are TRBV6-5 and TRBJ2-1; the D is unclear. The CDR3 spells CASSRAFNEQFF. In nucleotides, the CDR3 is TGTGCCAGCAGTCGGGCCTTCAATGAGCAGTTCTTC.